The clone carrying this T cell receptor (beta chain) was observed many times. The antigen is unknown. This sample is part of a study of molecular identifiers for immune sequencing clone quantification. Findings and caveats of the study: Clones above 20 RNA copies contained over 97% of effector molecules but under 1% of naive ones.

TCRdb independently ran MiXCR on the PCR reads; one entry per CDR3 protein. The repertoire holds nearly 650,000 distinct CDR3 sequences, about 25% seen once, with around 0.78% in the top ten. CDR3 length equals 15 residues. The ends lost 0 bases at V and 6 bases at J; junction bases unmatched: 4. Germline V gives CDR1 MNHEY, CDR2 SVGAGI. The sequence was obtained from a human donor in good health. Some libraries in this study had Jurkat cell RNA spiked in. The chain has TRBV6-5 and TRBJ2-7; 11 positions match TRBD1. Sequenced sample: naive CD8+ T cells from blood, with Jurkat cell RNA spiked in. Subset noted: FACS-sorted CD8+CD4-CCR7+CD45RA+ naive T cells. In nucleotides, the CDR3 is TGTGCCAGCAGTTACTCGGGGACAGGGGGATCCGAGCAGTACTTC. This sequence encodes CASSYSGTGGSEQYF.